The 12 T cell receptor beta chains reported below all come from one sample, sequenced in a study of Ad26.COV2.S vaccination and SARS-CoV-2 variants. Treatment indicated: some 20 received Ad26.COV2.S at low or high dose, single or two shots; about 5 received placebo; per-sample allocation not given. Samples were taken on day 63 after the first vaccine or placebo injection. Sequencing was performed with immunoSEQ multiplex PCR; in TCRdb, only in-frame clones are kept and a portion is missing. Of some 500,000 clones in the sample, 89% were seen once. The specimen was peripheral blood, collected in a trial of Ad26.COV2.S vaccine versus placebo. Every receptor here comes from a person aged 18 to 65 who received the Ad26.COV2.S COVID-19 vaccine or a placebo.

Written as DNA, the CDR3 is TGTGCCAGCAGTGCGGGGGGAGCCGGGGAGCTGTTTTTT. It codes for CASSAGGAGELFF. The J gene is TRBJ2-2, the V gene TRBV6-4, with 7 bases identical to TRBD2. Germline assignment: CDR1 MRHNA and CDR2 SNTAGT. Unmatched junction bases numbered 2, after V lost 4 bases and J lost 6 bases. The CDR3 spans 13 residues.

The V and J genes are TRBV19 and TRBJ2-3, with 7 bases identical to TRBD2. The junction had 11 bases not matched to a gene; V was cut back by 5 bases and J by 0 bases. There are 17 residues in the CDR3. Per germline, CDR1 LNHDA and CDR2 SQIVND (reference sequence). The CDR3 DNA follows: TGTGCCAGTAGTCTAGCGGAGCTGATTCCTAGCACAGATACGCAGTATTTT. This sequence encodes CASSLAELIPSTDTQYF.

J is TRBJ1-1 and V is TRBV28, with TRBD1 identical over 8 bases. With V trimmed by 9 bases and J by 6 bases, 9 bases remained unmatched. The CDR3 has 13 residues. Germline V gives CDR1 MDHEN, CDR2 SYDVKM. The CDR3 region has the DNA TGTGCCAGTCGACAAGGGACAGGTCCTGAAGCTTTCTTT. It specifies CASRQGTGPEAFF. Full variable domain (remainder filled in from reference TRBV28 and TRBJ1-1): DVKVTQSSRYLVKRTGEKVFLECVQDMDHENMFWYRQDPGLGLRLIYFSYDVKMKEKGDIPEGYSVSREKKERFSLILESASTNQTSMYLCASRQGTGPEAFFGQGTRLTVV.

The V and J genes are TRBV6-6 and TRBJ1-2, with TRBD1 matching over 9 bases. This CDR3 has 15 amino acids. V was pared by 2 bases and J by 7 bases, with 8 bases of the junction left unmatched. From germline, CDR1 is MNHNY and CDR2 SVGAGI (reference sequence). CDR3 sequence: CASSYPGQGSGGYTF. The CDR3 DNA is TGTGCCAGCAGTTACCCTGGACAGGGGAGTGGTGGCTACACCTTC.

The genes are TRBV7-2 and TRBJ1-2; TRBD1 might be the D (5 bases). CDR3 length: 12 amino acids. The germline CDR1 and CDR2 sequences are SGHTA and FQGNSA. V was pared by 5 bases and J by 5 bases, with 9 bases between. The DNA of the CDR3 is TGTGCCAGCAGCCCCGACAGATATGGCTACACCTTC. Its translation: CASSPDRYGYTF.

The V call is TRBV7-8, the J call TRBJ1-4, with 7 bases fitting TRBD1. V trimming: 4 bases; J trimming: 8 bases; junction bases outside the gene matches: 4. The germline V gene has CDR1 SGHVS and CDR2 FQNEAQ. The CDR3 extends over 13 amino acids. Here the CDR3 DNA reads TGTGCCAGCAGCTCGTGGACAGGAGAAAAACTGTTTTTT. Its translation is CASSSWTGEKLFF.

V usage is TRBV19 and J usage is TRBJ1-4; 9 nucleotides match TRBD1. The CDR3 sequence is 16 residues long. The V gene's germline CDR1 is LNHDA and CDR2 SQIVND (reference sequence). The junction had 3 bases not matched to a gene; V was cut back by 1 base and J by 3 bases. The CDR3 loop reads CASSIVWTGANEKLFF. In DNA form, the CDR3 reads TGTGCCAGTAGTATAGTTTGGACAGGGGCTAATGAAAAACTGTTTTTT.

This chain links TRBV7-6 with TRBJ2-5; 9 positions agree with TRBD1. J was trimmed by 3 bases and V by 2 bases; bases with no gene match: 7. Germline V gene sequence: CDR1 SGHVS, CDR2 FNYEAQ. There are 16 residues in the CDR3. CDR3 residues: CASSLRGGQGKETQYF. The CDR3 DNA sequence: TGTGCCAGCAGCTTACGCGGGGGACAGGGAAAAGAGACCCAGTACTTC.

The gene calls are TRBV4-1 and TRBJ2-7, with 9 bases fitting TRBD1. Germline trimming cut 5 bases from V and 11 bases from J; bases unmatched to any gene: 10. Per germline, CDR1 MGHRA and CDR2 YSYEKL. CDR3 length: 13 amino acids. The CDR3 DNA is TGCGCCAGCAGCGCCCGGGACAGGGCGGCAAAGTACTTC. This gives the protein CASSARDRAAKYF.

V is TRBV6-5 and J is TRBJ1-5; the match to TRBD1 covers 7 bases. V shed 4 bases and J 2 bases; nucleotides not matched to a gene: 2. The V gene's germline CDR1 is MNHEY and CDR2 SVGAGI. This CDR3 contains 14 residues. In DNA form, the CDR3 reads TGTGCCAGCAGTTTCCAGGGGGGCAATCAGCCCCAGCATTTT. Translation: CASSFQGGNQPQHF.

The CDR3 DNA reads as TGTGCCAGCTCACCACCTGGCGGGCTTGGAAACACCATATATTTT. Its protein product is CASSPPGGLGNTIYF. The rearrangement links TRBV18 to TRBJ1-3, with no clear D. Trimming took off 0 bases at V and 3 bases at J, with 9 bases between the two ends. Per the germline V gene, CDR1 is KGHSH and CDR2 is LQKENI. This CDR3 is built from 15 residues.

The chain has TRBV7-2 and TRBJ1-2; D uncertain. This CDR3 is built from 13 residues. The V end was cut by 3 bases, the J end by 6 bases, with 11 bases between. From germline, CDR1 is SGHTA and CDR2 FQGNSA. In DNA, the CDR3 is TGTGCCAGCAGCTTCGGGCTCCCGAATGGCTACACCTTC. It specifies CASSFGLPNGYTF.